Detailed here is one T cell receptor (beta chain). This entry is derived from a study of shared clonotypes between healthy human individuals. TCRdb keeps only in-frame clones here, not all; method: immunoSEQ multiplex PCR. Found here are over 1.4 million clones, roughly 97% of them singletons; the top ten hold roughly 1.2%. This CDR3 region has 14 residues. Germline CDR1 and CDR2: MNHNY and SVGAGI (reference sequence). V gave up 5 bases and J gave up 7 bases; unmatched junction bases: 9. The chain uses TRBV6-6 and TRBJ1-1, with TRBD1 matching over 8 bases. Material for sequencing was naive CD4+ T cells sorted from blood. Subset: CD45RA+ positively selected. This sequence originates from a man aged 25-45 years in good health. As DNA, the CDR3 is TGTGCCAGCAGTCCTAATGGACAGGGCCGTGAAGCTTTCTTT. Translation: CASSPNGQGREAFF.